The 22 T cell receptor beta chains reported below all come from one sample, sequenced in a study of CD4 T cells in relation to SARS-CoV-2 and coronaviruses. For these TCRs, the target antigens are not known. Unexposed donor CD4+ T cells date from 2011-2018, before the COVID-19 pandemic. After ten to eleven days of culture, CD4+ T cells were isolated. TCRdb keeps only in-frame clones here, not all; method: immunoSEQ multiplex PCR. The table has about 15,000 clones, approximately 78% seen once. Input material: CD4+ T cells from PBMCs, cultured in vitro. These receptors were taken from a human donor in good health.

This clone has only a few counts. J is TRBJ2-1 and V is TRBV11-3; D perhaps matches TRBD2 (6 bases). The V gene's germline CDR1 is SGHNT and CDR2 YENEEA. The CDR3 totals 17 residues. V was shortened by 4 bases and J by 4 bases, with 20 bases between the two germline ends. The CDR3 DNA is TGTGCCAGCAGCTCACGTCGGGGCGGCGGGGAGTACAATGAGCAGTTCTTC. Residues: CASSSRRGGGEYNEQFF.

In its sample, this clone was seen once. This chain links TRBV30 with TRBJ1-1; D is unclear. V lost 2 bases to trimming and J lost 7 bases, with 14 bases between them. The CDR3 has 13 residues. From germline, CDR1 is GTSNPN and CDR2 SVGIG (reference sequence). As DNA, the CDR3 is TGTGCCTGGAGTACCCCTACGGGGTATGAAGCTTTCTTT. Amino acids: CAWSTPTGYEAFF.

This chain connects TRBV18 to TRBJ2-3; tentative D call: TRBD2 (6 bases). Germline lookup yields CDR1 KGHSH and CDR2 LQKENI. The CDR3 has 14 amino acids. V gave up 5 bases and J gave up 4 bases, with 13 bases separating them. CDR3 loop: CASSSRLDPDTQYF. As DNA, the CDR3 is TGTGCCAGCTCATCCCGACTAGATCCAGATACGCAGTATTTT.

The rearrangement links TRBV6-1 to TRBJ2-2; D may be TRBD2 (6 bases). Germline CDR1 MNHNS, CDR2 SASEGT. CDR3 length: 17 residues. Trimming took 2 bases from V and 4 from J, leaving 17 bases between them. The CDR3, as DNA: TGTGCCAGCAGTGAACTTCCCCCGGGACTCGCCACCGGGGAGCTGTTTTTT. Residues: CASSELPPGLATGELFF.

The V and J genes are TRBV25-1 and TRBJ2-1, with TRBD2 matching 8 bases. From germline, CDR1 is MGHDK and CDR2 SYGVNS. J was trimmed by 6 bases and V by 5 bases; bases with no gene match: 6. CDR3 length: 14 residues. The CDR3 sequence is CASSLPGRANEQFF. In DNA, the CDR3 is TGTGCCAGCAGTCTTCCCGGGAGGGCCAATGAGCAGTTCTTC.

The chain couples TRBV30 to TRBJ2-1, with D possibly matching TRBD2 (5 bases). The germline V gene has CDR1 GTSNPN and CDR2 SVGIG (reference sequence). The CDR3 has 13 residues. V gave up 4 bases and J gave up 4 bases, with 11 bases separating them. The CDR3 DNA is TGTGCCTGGAAAGAGCGGCCTTACAATGAGCAGTTCTTC. This translates into CAWKERPYNEQFF.

This sequence joins TRBV2 and TRBJ2-3; D is unclear. CDR1 is SNHLY and CDR2 is FYNNEI in the germline V gene. Deletions cut 3 bases from V and 9 bases from J, with 7 bases between. The CDR3 has 11 amino acids. CDR3 nucleotide sequence: TGTGCCAGCAGTGACTTCGAGACGCAGTATTTT. Its translation: CASSDFETQYF.

J is TRBJ2-7 and V is TRBV3-1 (or the pseudogene TRBV3-2), with 7 bases fitting TRBD1. Trimming removed 1 base from V and 2 bases from J; junction bases left unmatched: 5. Germline V CDR1 and CDR2: LGHDT, YNNKEL (reference sequence). The CDR3 totals 15 residues. The CDR3 loop is CASSQAPGQAYEQYF. The CDR3 bases are TGTGCCAGCAGCCAAGCCCCCGGACAGGCCTACGAGCAGTACTTC.

The J gene is TRBJ2-4, the V gene TRBV6-5, with D unresolved. The CDR3 has 14 residues. V lost 0 bases to trimming and J lost 8 bases, with 11 bases between them. Per germline, CDR1 MNHEY and CDR2 SVGAGI. CDR3 sequence: CASSYSMLGHIQYF. For the CDR3, the DNA is TGTGCCAGCAGTTACTCGATGCTGGGCCACATTCAGTACTTC.

The chain carries TRBV5-4 and TRBJ2-7; 7 bases map to TRBD2. The V gene end was trimmed by 7 bases and the J gene end by 2 bases; junction bases not matched to a gene: 9. The CDR3 extends over 14 amino acids. In germline, CDR1 is SGHNT, CDR2 YYREEE (reference sequence). The CDR3 here is CASGIQGGPYEQYF. The CDR3 DNA reads as TGTGCCAGCGGGATCCAGGGAGGGCCCTACGAGCAGTACTTC.

The chain is built from TRBV12-5 and TRBJ1-1; D unclear. V lost 7 bases and J lost 0, with 3 bases in between. Germline lookup yields CDR1 LGHNT and CDR2 FRNRAP. The CDR3 extends over 11 amino acids. CDR3 bases: TGTGCTAGTGCCATGAACACTGAAGCTTTCTTT. Its translation is CASAMNTEAFF.

The J gene is TRBJ2-5, the V gene TRBV9; D is unresolved. Per the germline V gene, CDR1 is SGDLS and CDR2 is YYNGEE. With 0 bases removed from V and 1 base from J, the gap between germline ends came to 7 bases. The CDR3 totals 14 residues. The DNA of the CDR3 is TGTGCCAGCAGCGTAGGAACGGTCCAAGAGACCCAGTACTTC. This translates into CASSVGTVQETQYF.

V is TRBV4-1 and J is TRBJ1-1, with TRBD1 identical over 7 bases. V shed 8 bases, J shed 6 bases, and the junction held 9 bases outside the gene matches. The CDR3 consists of 13 residues. Germline V CDR1 and CDR2: MGHRA, YSYEKL. The CDR3 protein is CASGPGQYPEAFF. The CDR3 coding sequence is TGCGCCAGCGGCCCGGGACAGTATCCTGAAGCTTTCTTT.

The chain couples TRBV2 to TRBJ2-5; tentatively, D is TRBD2 (6 bases). CDR3 size: 13 residues. V was clipped by 8 bases and J by 1 base, with 11 bases between them. Per germline, CDR1 SNHLY and CDR2 FYNNEI. In nucleotides, the CDR3 is TGTGCCAGCCTAGCGCCGTCCCAAGAGACCCAGTACTTC. This sequence encodes CASLAPSQETQYF.

This clone came up a few times. The V gene is TRBV11-2, the J gene TRBJ1-1; 9 nucleotides agree with TRBD1. The CDR3 runs to 15 residues. Germline V gives CDR1 SGHAT, CDR2 FQNNGV. V trimming: 1 base; J trimming: 6 bases; junction bases outside the gene matches: 6. The CDR3 coding sequence is TGTGCCAGCAGCTTAGGTGGGACAGGGAGTCCTGAAGCTTTCTTT. Its translation is CASSLGGTGSPEAFF.

The chain is built from TRBV6-5 and TRBJ1-2; D is uncertain. Germline-derived CDR1 and CDR2 are MNHEY and SVGAGI. This CDR3 spans 15 amino acids. Trimming removed 6 bases at V and 0 bases at J, with 14 bases between. The CDR3 DNA reads as TGTGCCAGCAGCCCAAGACGGACGACTAACTATGGCTACACCTTC. Translated, it gives CASSPRRTTNYGYTF.

The genes are TRBV18 and TRBJ1-2, with a tentative D call TRBD1 (5 bases). Germline lookup yields CDR1 KGHSH and CDR2 LQKENI. Trimming removed 8 bases from V and 7 bases from J, with 14 bases in between. The CDR3 spans 12 residues. This chain's CDR3 is CASPGRAGGYTF. The CDR3 coding sequence is TGTGCCAGCCCGGGACGAGCGGGTGGCTACACCTTC.

CDR3 amino acids: CASSQGERQTGGYTF. The CDR3 bases are TGCGCCAGCAGCCAAGGGGAACGACAGACGGGAGGCTACACCTTC. The rearrangement links TRBV4-1 to TRBJ1-2; D might be TRBD1 (5 bases). The CDR3 is made up of 15 amino acids. Trimming left V 1 base short and J 8 bases short, with 17 bases between. Germline-derived CDR1 and CDR2 are MGHRA and YSYEKL.

J is TRBJ1-1 and V is TRBV10-3, with 7 bases matching TRBD1. This CDR3 region has 17 residues. The V gene end was trimmed by 3 bases and the J gene end by 4 bases; junction bases not matched to a gene: 14. The germline gives CDR1 ENHRY, CDR2 SYGVKD. CDR3 amino acids: CAISDNGKEGGRTEAFF. CDR3 DNA: TGTGCCATCAGTGACAACGGGAAGGAAGGGGGCCGCACTGAAGCTTTCTTT.

The rearrangement uses TRBV18 and TRBJ2-7, with D hard to call. Trimming took 1 base from V and 1 from J, leaving 11 bases between them. The germline V gene has CDR1 KGHSH and CDR2 LQKENI. The CDR3 has 15 amino acids. CDR3 protein: CASSPQALGSYEQYF. CDR3 in DNA: TGTGCCAGCTCACCACAGGCTTTAGGGTCCTACGAGCAGTACTTC.

This chain links TRBV10-3 with TRBJ1-2; 7 bases line up with TRBD1. Germline CDR1 and CDR2: ENHRY and SYGVKD. The CDR3 has 14 residues. The V segment lost 5 bases and the J segment 4 bases; nucleotides outside the gene matches: 7. CDR3 loop: CAISFQGDGYGYTF. CDR3 nucleotides: TGTGCCATCAGTTTTCAGGGGGACGGCTATGGCTACACCTTC.

V gene TRBV28 combines with J gene TRBJ2-5; no firm D call. Between the trimmed V and J ends, which lost 2 bases and 4 bases, there was a span of 14 bases. Per the germline V gene, CDR1 is MDHEN and CDR2 is SYDVKM. This CDR3 comprises 15 residues. The CDR3 DNA reads as TGTGCCAGCAGTTTAGCCGGGCTACTTAGAGAGACCCAGTACTTC. This encodes CASSLAGLLRETQYF.